Each of the 8 T cell receptor beta chains below was sequenced from the same sample in a study of blood T cell repertoires in COVID-19. Profiled with immunoSEQ multiplex PCR; TCRdb holds only in-frame clones, not every one. The sample records 200,000 to 250,000 clones, 82% being singletons. The specimen sequenced was PBMCs or T cells enriched from blood (not recorded which). Source of these receptors: an older woman who had recovered from COVID-19.

V usage is TRBV6-2 or TRBV6-3 and J usage is TRBJ2-1; the match to TRBD1 covers 10 bases. The CDR3 contains 19 residues. Germline V gene lookup returns CDR1 MNHEY and CDR2 SVGEGT. V was pared by 1 base and J by 0 bases, with 9 bases of the junction left unmatched. CDR3 region: CASSYYPGQGSSSYNEQFF. Here the CDR3 DNA reads TGTGCCAGCAGTTACTATCCGGGACAGGGGTCCAGCTCCTACAATGAGCAGTTCTTC.

There are many counts of this clone. The chain combines TRBV7-8 with TRBJ2-1; 11 bases map to TRBD1. V trimming: 5 bases; J trimming: 1 base; junction bases outside the gene matches: 7. Germline assignment: CDR1 SGHVS and CDR2 FQNEAQ. The CDR3 is made up of 17 amino acids. CDR3 coding DNA: TGTGCCAGCAGCCCTCGGACAGGGGGCTCGTCCTACAATGAGCAGTTCTTC. Translation gives CASSPRTGGSSYNEQFF.

The chain links TRBV5-1 to TRBJ1-2, with 8 bases identical to TRBD1. Unmatched junction bases numbered 2, after V lost 4 bases and J lost 3 bases. The CDR3 length is 13 residues. Germline V lookup: CDR1 SGHRS, CDR2 YFSETQ. CDR3 loop: CASSPGGDYGYTF. The CDR3 region has the DNA TGCGCCAGCAGCCCAGGGGGCGACTATGGCTACACCTTC.

This rearrangement joins TRBV5-1 to TRBJ2-1; 9 bases align to TRBD2. The CDR3 totals 17 residues. With 0 bases clipped from V and 4 bases from J, the junction kept 8 bases outside the gene matches. CDR1 and CDR2 (germline): SGHRS, YFSETQ. The CDR3 here is CASSLASGGLGYNEQFF. CDR3 in DNA: TGCGCCAGCAGCTTGGCCAGCGGGGGGTTGGGTTACAATGAGCAGTTCTTC. The whole variable domain, remainder taken from reference TRBV5-1 and TRBJ2-1, is KAGVTQTPRYLIKTRGQQVTLSCSPISGHRSVSWYQQTPGQGLQFLFEYFSETQRNKGNFPGRFSGRQFSNSRSEMNVSTLELGDSALYLCASSLASGGLGYNEQFFGPGTRLTVL.

CDR3 region: CASSPGRGRTRGTGELFF. The CDR3 region has the DNA TGTGCCAGCAGCCCCGGGAGGGGGCGAACCCGGGGCACCGGGGAGCTGTTTTTT. The chain is built from TRBV7-9 and TRBJ2-2; TRBD2 might be the D (8 bases). Trimming shortened V by 5 bases and J by 4 bases, and 23 bases separated the two germline ends. The CDR3 spans 18 residues. Germline loops: CDR1 SEHNR, CDR2 FQNEAQ (reference sequence).

This clone was seen more than once but under ten times. The rearrangement links TRBV3-1 (or the pseudogene TRBV3-2) to TRBJ1-1; 10 nucleotides agree with TRBD1. Trimming cost V 7 bases and J 1 base; bases outside gene matches: 6. The germline V gene has CDR1 LGHDT and CDR2 YNNKEL (reference sequence). The CDR3 has 15 residues. The DNA for the CDR3 is TGTGCCAGCAACCCGGGACAGGGGAGGAACACTGAAGCTTTCTTT. The encoded protein is CASNPGQGRNTEAFF.

This chain links TRBV12-5 with TRBJ1-6; D uncertain. V was shortened by 3 bases and J by 8 bases, with 11 bases between the two germline ends. This CDR3 is built from 14 residues. CDR1 and CDR2 from the germline V gene are LGHNT and FRNRAP. The CDR3 sequence: CASGFGGLDSPLHF. CDR3 DNA sequence: TGTGCTAGTGGTTTTGGAGGGTTGGATTCACCCCTCCACTTT. Using reference TRBV12-5 and TRBJ1-6 for the parts outside the CDR3, the full variable domain is DARVTQTPRHKVTEMGQEVTMRCQPILGHNTVFWYRQTMMQGLELLAYFRNRAPLDDSGMPKDRFSAEMPDATLATLKIQPSEPRDSAVYFCASGFGGLDSPLHFGNGTRLTVT.

The rearrangement joins TRBV2 to TRBJ1-2; D unclear. The CDR3 sequence is 13 residues long. The germline CDR1 and CDR2 sequences are SNHLY and FYNNEI. V was shortened by 1 base and J by 4 bases, with 7 bases between the two germline ends. The CDR3 coding sequence is TGTGCCAGCAGTGAAGTCCGTAGCTATGGCTACACCTTC. Its protein product is CASSEVRSYGYTF.